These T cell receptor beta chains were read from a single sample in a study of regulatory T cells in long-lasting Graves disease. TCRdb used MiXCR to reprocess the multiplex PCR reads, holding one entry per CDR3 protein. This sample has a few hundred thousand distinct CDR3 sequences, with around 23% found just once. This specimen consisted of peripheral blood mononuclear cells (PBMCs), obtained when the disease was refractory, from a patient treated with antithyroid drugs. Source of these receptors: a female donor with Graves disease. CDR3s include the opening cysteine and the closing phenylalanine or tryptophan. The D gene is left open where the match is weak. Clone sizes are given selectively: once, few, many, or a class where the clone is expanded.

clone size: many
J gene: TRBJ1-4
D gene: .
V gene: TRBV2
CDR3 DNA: TGTGCCAGCAGCGGGTTCGGAAATGAAAAACTGTTTTTT
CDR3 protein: CASSGFGNEKLFF

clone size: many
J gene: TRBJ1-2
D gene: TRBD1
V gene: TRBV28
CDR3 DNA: TGTGCCAGCAGTCCGGACAGGGCTCATGGCTACACCTTC
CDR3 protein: CASSPDRAHGYTF

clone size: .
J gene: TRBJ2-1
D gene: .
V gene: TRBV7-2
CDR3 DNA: TGTGCCAGCAGCAAGGACCTCGGGTTGGGCAATGAGCAGTTCTTC
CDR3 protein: CASSKDLGLGNEQFF

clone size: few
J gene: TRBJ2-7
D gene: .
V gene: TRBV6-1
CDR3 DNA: TGTGCCACCAAACGCCCGCTGCAGGGCACCGACGAGCAGTACTTC
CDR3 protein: CATKRPLQGTDEQYF

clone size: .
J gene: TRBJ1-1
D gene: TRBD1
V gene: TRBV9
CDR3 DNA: TGTGCCAGCAGCGAGACAGGGATGAACACTGAAGCTTTCTTT
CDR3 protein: CASSETGMNTEAFF

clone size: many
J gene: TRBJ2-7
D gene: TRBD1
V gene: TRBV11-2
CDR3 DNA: TGTGCCAGCAGCTTAGTGACAGGGACAGGCTACGAGCAGTACTTC
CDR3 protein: CASSLVTGTGYEQYF

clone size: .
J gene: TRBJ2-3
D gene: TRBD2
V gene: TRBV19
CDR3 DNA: TGTGCCAGTAGTACAACTAGCGGGAGCGATGTACAGTATTTT
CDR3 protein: CASSTTSGSDVQYF

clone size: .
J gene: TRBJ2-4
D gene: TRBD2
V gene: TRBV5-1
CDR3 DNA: TGCGCCAGCAGCTTTAGCGGGAGGGCCAACATTCAGTACTTC
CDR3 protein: CASSFSGRANIQYF

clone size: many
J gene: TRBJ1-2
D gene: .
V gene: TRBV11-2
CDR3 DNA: TGTGCCAGCGGGACGGGGGCGCAGGTTGGCTACACCTTC
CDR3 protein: CASGTGAQVGYTF

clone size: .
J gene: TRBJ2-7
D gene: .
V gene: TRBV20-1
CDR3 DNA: TGCAGTGCTCCCAGGGGATCCCCGGGCGAGCAGTACTTC
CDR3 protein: CSAPRGSPGEQYF

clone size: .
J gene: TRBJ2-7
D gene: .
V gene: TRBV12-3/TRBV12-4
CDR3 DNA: TGTGCCAGCAGACCGACTGGTACTAGGGCGCAGTACTTC
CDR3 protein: CASRPTGTRAQYF

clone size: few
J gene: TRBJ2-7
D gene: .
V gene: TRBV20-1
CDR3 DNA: TGCAGTGCTAGAGCCCCTACTCTAGCCTACCCAACCTACGAGCAGTACTTC
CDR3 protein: CSARAPTLAYPTYEQYF

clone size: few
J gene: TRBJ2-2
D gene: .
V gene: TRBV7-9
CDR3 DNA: TGTGCCAGCAGCCGACAGGCCGGGGAGCTGTTTTTT
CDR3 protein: CASSRQAGELFF

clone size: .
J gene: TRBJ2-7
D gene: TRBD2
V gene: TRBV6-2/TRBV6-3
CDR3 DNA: TGTGCCAGCAGTTACTCGGGACTAGCGATCTACGAGCAGTACTTC
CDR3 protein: CASSYSGLAIYEQYF

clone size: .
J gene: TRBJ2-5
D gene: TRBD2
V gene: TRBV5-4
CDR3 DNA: TGTGCCAGCAGCTTGCAAGCGGGAGGGCCGGAAGAGACCCAGTACTTC
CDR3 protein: CASSLQAGGPEETQYF

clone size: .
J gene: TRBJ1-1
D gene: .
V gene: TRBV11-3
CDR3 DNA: TGTGCCAGCAGCCTCTACCGGGCGACTGAAGCTTTCTTT
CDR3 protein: CASSLYRATEAFF

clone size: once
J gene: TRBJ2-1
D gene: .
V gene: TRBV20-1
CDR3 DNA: TGCAGTGCTGGGGATTGGGGCACCTACAATGAGCAGTTCTTC
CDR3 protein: CSAGDWGTYNEQFF

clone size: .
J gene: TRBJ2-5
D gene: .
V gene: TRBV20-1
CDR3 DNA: TGCAGTGCTAGAGTTGGCGGACAAGAGACCCAGTACTTC
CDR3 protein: CSARVGGQETQYF

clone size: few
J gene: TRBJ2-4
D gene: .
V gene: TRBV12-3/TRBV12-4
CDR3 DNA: TGTGCCAGCAGTTTGTCGGGGAGAAACATTCAGTACTTC
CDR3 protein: CASSLSGRNIQYF

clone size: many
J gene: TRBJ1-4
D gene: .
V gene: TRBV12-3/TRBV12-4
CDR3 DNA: TGTGCCAGCAGGACGGGGTTCAATGAAAAACTGTTTTTT
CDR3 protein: CASRTGFNEKLFF